This entry lists 21 T cell receptor beta chains sequenced from one sample in a study of T cells in tuberculosis. Profiling relied on immunoSEQ multiplex PCR, and the TCRdb table lists in-frame clones only, not all of them. In the table there are tens of thousands of clones, 95% to 97% of which are singletons. Source material: PBMCs. Receptors were obtained from a donor between 10 and 35 years old with latent tuberculosis or without tuberculosis infection.

The J gene is TRBJ2-5, the V gene TRBV5-6; 11 nucleotides agree with TRBD2. The V segment lost 1 base and the J segment 0 bases; nucleotides outside the gene matches: 5. This CDR3 has 17 amino acids. Looked up from germline, CDR1 is SGHDT and CDR2 is YYEEEE. The CDR3 reads CASSLLLAGEYQETQYF. The CDR3 DNA reads as TGTGCCAGCAGCTTGCTACTAGCGGGAGAGTACCAAGAGACCCAGTACTTC. Full variable domain (outside the CDR3, taken from reference TRBV5-6 and TRBJ2-5): DAGVTQSPTHLIKTRGQQVTLRCSPKSGHDTVSWYQQALGQGPQFIFQYYEEEERQRGNFPDRFSGHQFPNYSSELNVNALLLGDSALYLCASSLLLAGEYQETQYFGPGTRLLVL.

In DNA form, the CDR3 reads TGTGCCATCAGTGAGGGCAGCGGCCGTTACAATGAGCAGTTCTTC. It yields the protein CAISEGSGRYNEQFF. The rearrangement joins TRBV10-3 to TRBJ2-1; D is possibly TRBD2 (5 bases). This CDR3 has 15 residues. V was clipped by 2 bases and J by 4 bases, with 12 bases between them. Germline V CDR1 and CDR2: ENHRY, SYGVKD.

This chain uses TRBV5-1 with TRBJ2-7, with 7 bases fitting TRBD2. CDR3 length equals 15 residues. V trimming: 5 bases; J trimming: 1 base; junction bases outside the gene matches: 9. CDR1 and CDR2 from the germline V gene are SGHRS and YFSETQ. The DNA for the CDR3 is TGCGCCAGCAGAGATAAAGGCGGGAGTTCCTACGAGCAGTACTTC. It specifies CASRDKGGSSYEQYF.

Only one count was recorded for this clone. This chain uses TRBV13 with TRBJ2-7, with no clear D. Trimming pared 5 bases from V and 3 bases from J, leaving 8 bases between. Germline V lookup: CDR1 PRHDT, CDR2 FYEKMQ (reference sequence). The length of the CDR3 is 12 residues. CDR3 amino acids: CASSQTGYEQYF. The DNA for the CDR3 is TGTGCCAGCAGCCAGACTGGCTACGAGCAGTACTTC.

This clone has just one count. The chain has TRBV18 and TRBJ1-3; D not certain. CDR3 length: 16 residues. Between the trimmed V and J ends, which lost 3 bases and 0 bases, there was a span of 12 bases. Germline values: CDR1 KGHSH, CDR2 LQKENI. CDR3 residues: CASSPSLISSGNTIYF. Here the CDR3 DNA reads TGTGCCAGCTCACCCTCCCTCATCAGCTCTGGAAACACCATATATTTT.

V gene TRBV19 combines with J gene TRBJ2-5; 7 bases match TRBD1. V lost 3 bases and J lost 4; bases outside the gene matches: 5. Germline assignment: CDR1 LNHDA and CDR2 SQIVND (reference sequence). This CDR3 has 14 residues. This chain's CDR3 is CASSIRGGGETQYF. The CDR3 DNA sequence: TGTGCCAGTAGTATCCGAGGGGGCGGAGAGACCCAGTACTTC.

The genes are TRBV4-1 and TRBJ2-6, with TRBD1 as a possible D gene (6 bases). Trimming removed 1 base from V and 1 base from J, with 11 bases in between. This CDR3 contains 17 residues. Per germline, CDR1 MGHRA and CDR2 YSYEKL. This CDR3 reads CASSQGTAQSGANVLTF. The CDR3, as DNA: TGCGCCAGCAGCCAAGGGACAGCACAATCTGGGGCCAACGTCCTGACTTTC.

V is TRBV11-2 and J is TRBJ2-1; D uncertain. This CDR3 is 14 amino acids long. Trimming cost V 3 bases and J 0 bases, with 6 bases left between them. Germline V gene lookup returns CDR1 SGHAT and CDR2 FQNNGV. CDR3 DNA sequence: TGTGCCAGCAGCTTTACGAGCTCCTACAATGAGCAGTTCTTC. This gives the protein CASSFTSSYNEQFF. The whole variable domain, filled in from reference TRBV11-2 and TRBJ2-1, reads EAGVAQSPRYKIIEKRQSVAFWCNPISGHATLYWYQQILGQGPKLLIQFQNNGVVDDSQLPKDRFSAERLKGVDSTLKIQPAKLEDSAVYLCASSFTSSYNEQFFGPGTRLTVL.

This chain joins TRBV28 and TRBJ1-2, with 9 positions matching TRBD1. This CDR3 region has 13 residues. Germline V CDR1 and CDR2: MDHEN, SYDVKM. The V segment lost 8 bases and the J segment 8 bases; nucleotides outside the gene matches: 9. CDR3 bases: TGTGCCAGCTCAATATCGGGACAGGGAGGCTACACCTTC. This translates into CASSISGQGGYTF.

This rearrangement joins TRBV5-6 to TRBJ2-5, with D unclear. Germline V gene data show CDR1 as SGHDT and CDR2 as YYEEEE. V was trimmed by 2 bases and J by 1 base, leaving 9 bases between them. This CDR3 region has 14 residues. CDR3 bases: TGTGCCAGCAGCTTTGGCACTATCCAAGAGACCCAGTACTTC. It codes for CASSFGTIQETQYF. The full variable domain, with the rest looked up from reference TRBV5-6 and TRBJ2-5, is DAGVTQSPTHLIKTRGQQVTLRCSPKSGHDTVSWYQQALGQGPQFIFQYYEEEERQRGNFPDRFSGHQFPNYSSELNVNALLLGDSALYLCASSFGTIQETQYFGPGTRLLVL.

The rearrangement uses TRBV9 and TRBJ1-1, with 8 bases aligning to TRBD1. Germline values: CDR1 SGDLS, CDR2 YYNGEE. After removal of 3 bases from V and 1 base from J, the junction contained 11 bases not matched to a gene. The CDR3 contains 17 residues. The CDR3 DNA is TGTGCCAGCAGCGCGCAGGGGGCCAGTGTTGGGAACACTGAAGCTTTCTTT. This sequence encodes CASSAQGASVGNTEAFF.

This sequence joins TRBV10-3 and TRBJ2-7; 7 bases match TRBD1. CDR3 length: 13 residues. Germline CDR1 ENHRY, CDR2 SYGVKD. J was trimmed by 0 bases and V by 9 bases; bases with no gene match: 5. The CDR3 bases are TGTGCCATGACGGGACAGTACTCCTACGAGCAGTACTTC. Translated: CAMTGQYSYEQYF.

The chain joins TRBV5-1 to TRBJ2-2; 13 nucleotides line up with TRBD2. Germline CDR1 SGHRS, CDR2 YFSETQ. The CDR3 contains 16 residues. V dropped 4 bases and J dropped 6; count of bases not matched to a gene: 6. CDR3 in amino acids: CASSPTSGRASGELFF. The CDR3 DNA sequence: TGCGCCAGCAGCCCCACTAGCGGGAGGGCCTCCGGGGAGCTGTTTTTT.

A single count supports this clone. DNA of the CDR3: TGTGCCAGCAGTGAATATATACAGGGATTAAACACCGGGGAGCTGTTTTTT. Translated: CASSEYIQGLNTGELFF. The chain couples TRBV6-1 to TRBJ2-2, with D perhaps TRBD1 (6 bases). Germline CDR1 is MNHNS and CDR2 is SASEGT. The CDR3 covers 17 residues. V was shortened by 2 bases and J by 2 bases, with 15 bases between the two germline ends.

The chain uses TRBV15 and TRBJ1-2, with 9 bases lining up with TRBD1. Germline CDR1 and CDR2: LNHNV and YYDKDF (reference sequence). The CDR3 loop spans 17 amino acids. Trimming at V came to 3 bases and at J to 5 bases, leaving 13 bases not matched to a gene. The CDR3 bases are TGTGCCACCAGCAGCGGACAGGGGCCAAACGCGGTGTATGGCTACACCTTC. This sequence encodes CATSSGQGPNAVYGYTF.

This chain connects TRBV11-2 to TRBJ2-5; 9 bases fit TRBD2. Trimming removed 2 bases from V and 4 bases from J; junction bases left unmatched: 5. The CDR3 has 15 amino acids. Germline values: CDR1 SGHAT, CDR2 FQNNGV. CDR3 region: CASSLMPSGVETQYF. The CDR3 coding sequence is TGTGCCAGCAGCTTAATGCCTAGCGGGGTAGAGACCCAGTACTTC. The whole variable domain, filled in from reference TRBV11-2 and TRBJ2-5, reads EAGVAQSPRYKIIEKRQSVAFWCNPISGHATLYWYQQILGQGPKLLIQFQNNGVVDDSQLPKDRFSAERLKGVDSTLKIQPAKLEDSAVYLCASSLMPSGVETQYFGPGTRLLVL.

The chain has TRBV28 and TRBJ2-7; TRBD2 aligns across 10 bases. This CDR3 is built from 17 residues. Per the germline V gene, CDR1 is MDHEN and CDR2 is SYDVKM. J lost 2 bases, V lost 4 bases, and 11 bases had no gene match. DNA of the CDR3: TGTGCCAGCAGTTCAGCAGGGAGCGGGAGGGCCACCTACGAGCAGTACTTC. This gives the protein CASSSAGSGRATYEQYF.

The rearrangement links TRBV5-1 to TRBJ2-1; the match to TRBD2 covers 7 bases. Trimming at V came to 7 bases and at J to 4 bases, leaving 5 bases not matched to a gene. CDR1 is SGHRS, CDR2 YFSETQ, per germline. This CDR3 comprises 13 residues. CDR3 sequence: CASGASGYNEQFF. CDR3 nucleotide sequence: TGCGCCAGCGGGGCTAGCGGATACAATGAGCAGTTCTTC.

This chain uses TRBV6-1 with TRBJ1-4; 7 bases match TRBD1. The V gene end was trimmed by 2 bases and the J gene end by 4 bases; junction bases not matched to a gene: 7. CDR1 and CDR2 from the germline V gene are MNHNS and SASEGT. This CDR3 contains 16 residues. CDR3 loop: CASSERTGDYNEKLFF. CDR3 bases: TGTGCCAGCAGTGAACGAACAGGGGATTATAATGAAAAACTGTTTTTT.

The V gene is TRBV5-8, the J gene TRBJ2-7; D is uncertain. The germline V gene has CDR1 SGHTS and CDR2 YDEGEE. The CDR3 runs 11 residues. Deletions cut 0 bases from V and 5 bases from J, with 3 bases between. In DNA, the CDR3 is TGTGCCAGCAGCTTGGCGGACGAGCAGTACTTC. It codes for CASSLADEQYF.

In this sample, this clone turned up once. CDR3 DNA sequence: TGTGCCAGTAGTCCAGGCGAACCCACATACTATGGCTACACCTTC. Translating gives CASSPGEPTYYGYTF. The chain joins TRBV6-5 to TRBJ1-2; D is unresolved. Germline V lookup: CDR1 MNHEY, CDR2 SVGAGI. Trimming pared 9 bases from V and 3 bases from J, leaving 20 bases between. The CDR3 has 15 residues.